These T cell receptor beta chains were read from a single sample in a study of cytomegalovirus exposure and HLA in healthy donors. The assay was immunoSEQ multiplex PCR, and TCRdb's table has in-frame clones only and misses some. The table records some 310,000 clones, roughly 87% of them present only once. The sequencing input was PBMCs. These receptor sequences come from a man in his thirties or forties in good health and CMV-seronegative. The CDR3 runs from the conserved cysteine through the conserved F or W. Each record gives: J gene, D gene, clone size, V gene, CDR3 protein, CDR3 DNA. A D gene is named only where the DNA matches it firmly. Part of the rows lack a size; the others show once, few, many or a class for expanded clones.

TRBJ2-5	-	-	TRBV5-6	CASSLVLGVQETQYF	TGTGCCAGCAGCTTGGTTCTCGGAGTCCAAGAGACCCAGTACTTC
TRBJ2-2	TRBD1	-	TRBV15	CATSRVIGQVNTGELFF	TGTGCCACCAGCAGAGTTATTGGACAGGTGAACACCGGGGAGCTGTTTTTT
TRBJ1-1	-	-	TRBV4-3	CASRLTGMNTEAFF	TGCGCCAGCAGACTTACAGGGATGAACACTGAAGCTTTCTTT
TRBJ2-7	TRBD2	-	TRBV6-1	CASSVDSVGQGGVEQYF	TGTGCCAGCAGTGTGGATTCGGTGGGTCAGGGAGGGGTCGAGCAGTACTTC
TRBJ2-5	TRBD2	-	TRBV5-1	CASSLRGEQETQYF	TGCGCCAGCAGCTTGCGGGGGGAACAAGAGACCCAGTACTTC
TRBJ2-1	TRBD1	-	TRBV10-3	CAISSLTGGSYNEQFF	TGTGCCATCAGCTCCTTGACAGGGGGTTCGTACAATGAGCAGTTCTTC
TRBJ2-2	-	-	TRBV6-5	CASSYDHSPNTGELFF	TGTGCCAGCAGTTACGATCACAGCCCGAACACCGGGGAGCTGTTTTTT
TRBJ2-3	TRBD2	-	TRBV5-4	CASSLEWLAGVQDTQYF	TGTGCCAGCAGCTTGGAATGGCTAGCGGGGGTACAAGATACGCAGTATTTT
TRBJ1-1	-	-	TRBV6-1	CASSDRGGMDTEAFF	TGTGCCAGCAGTGACCGAGGGGGAATGGACACTGAAGCTTTCTTT
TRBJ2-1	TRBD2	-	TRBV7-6	CASSLETSGGANEQFF	TGTGCCAGCAGCTTAGAAACTAGCGGGGGGGCCAATGAGCAGTTCTTC
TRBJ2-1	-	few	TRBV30	CAWRTGREQFF	TGTGCCTGGAGGACAGGTCGGGAGCAGTTCTTC
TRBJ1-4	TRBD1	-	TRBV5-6	CASSKTGGSSRGKLFF	TGTGCCAGCAGCAAGACAGGGGGTTCGTCTCGGGGAAAACTGTTTTTT
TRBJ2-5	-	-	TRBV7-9	CASSRVEGQETQYF	TGTGCCAGCAGCCGGGTGGAGGGACAAGAGACCCAGTACTTC
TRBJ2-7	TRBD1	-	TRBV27	CASSLAGQGNYEQYF	TGTGCCAGCAGTTTGGCGGGACAGGGGAACTACGAGCAGTACTTC
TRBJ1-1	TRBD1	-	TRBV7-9	CASSPERAPGGWGSTEAFF	TGTGCCAGCAGCCCTGAGCGCGCTCCAGGGGGCTGGGGGTCAACTGAAGCTTTCTTT
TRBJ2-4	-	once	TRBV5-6	CASSSLTADIQYF	TGTGCCAGCAGCTCACTAACAGCGGACATTCAGTACTTC
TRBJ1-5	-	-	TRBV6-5	CASSYRGINQPQHF	TGTGCCAGCAGTTACAGGGGTATAAATCAGCCCCAGCATTTT
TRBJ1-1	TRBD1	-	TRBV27	CATRQGWNTEAFF	TGTGCCACCAGACAGGGTTGGAACACTGAAGCTTTCTTT
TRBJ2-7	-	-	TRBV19	CASSTSDKSYEQYF	TGTGCCAGTAGCACCTCAGACAAATCCTACGAGCAGTACTTC
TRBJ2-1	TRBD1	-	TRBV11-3	CASGDRVNEQFF	TGTGCCAGCGGGGACAGGGTCAATGAGCAGTTCTTC
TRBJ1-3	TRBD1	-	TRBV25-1	CASSAWTGTGNTIYF	TGTGCCAGCAGTGCTTGGACAGGGACTGGAAACACCATATATTTT
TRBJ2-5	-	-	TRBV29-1	CSLVLANQETQYF	TGCAGCTTAGTATTAGCGAACCAAGAGACCCAGTACTTC
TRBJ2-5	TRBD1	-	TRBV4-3	CASSQDRGLGETQYF	TGCGCCAGCAGCCAAGACAGGGGGCTTGGAGAGACCCAGTACTTC
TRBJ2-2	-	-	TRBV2	CASRVQNTGELFF	TGTGCCAGCCGGGTACAAAACACCGGGGAGCTGTTTTTT
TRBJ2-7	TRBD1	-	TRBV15	CATSARDRGHEQYF	TGTGCCACCAGCGCCCGGGACAGAGGCCACGAGCAGTACTTC
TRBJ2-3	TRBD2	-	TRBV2	CASSEEAGGRTDTQYF	TGTGCCAGCAGTGAAGAGGCGGGGGGGCGCACAGATACGCAGTATTTT
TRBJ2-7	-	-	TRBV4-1	CASSQDLNRVVQYF	TGCGCCAGCAGCCAGGACCTGAACAGGGTTGTTCAGTACTTC
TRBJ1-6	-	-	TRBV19	CASRELWVSPLHF	TGTGCCAGTAGGGAGCTATGGGTTTCACCCCTCCACTTT
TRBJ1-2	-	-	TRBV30	CAWSKRYNYGYTF	TGTGCCTGGAGTAAGAGGTATAACTATGGCTACACCTTC
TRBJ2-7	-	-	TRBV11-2	CASSPILSSYEQYF	TGTGCCAGCAGCCCCATTCTAAGCTCCTACGAGCAGTACTTC
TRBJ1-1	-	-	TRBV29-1	CSVGGPPGTEAFF	TGCAGCGTCGGCGGGCCCCCGGGCACTGAAGCTTTCTTT
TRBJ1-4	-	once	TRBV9	CASSVESGPAKLFF	TGTGCCAGCAGCGTCGAGTCAGGTCCCGCAAAACTGTTTTTT
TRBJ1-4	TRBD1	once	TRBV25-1	CASGGQGQSNEKLFF	TGTGCCAGCGGGGGACAGGGGCAATCTAATGAAAAACTGTTTTTT
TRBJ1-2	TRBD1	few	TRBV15	CATSGLDRVNYGYTF	TGTGCCACCAGCGGACTCGACAGGGTCAACTATGGCTACACCTTC
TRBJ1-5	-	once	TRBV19	CASSIATTANQPQHF	TGTGCCAGTAGTATAGCAACGACAGCTAATCAGCCCCAGCATTTT
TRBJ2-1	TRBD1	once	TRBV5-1	CASSLGGTAYNEQFF	TGCGCCAGCAGCTTGGGAGGGACAGCCTACAATGAGCAGTTCTTC
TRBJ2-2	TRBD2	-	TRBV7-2	CASSSGGAYTGELFF	TGTGCCAGCAGCTCCGGGGGGGCGTACACCGGGGAGCTGTTTTTT
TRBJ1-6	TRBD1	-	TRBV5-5	CASSPHPGQGYSPLHF	TGTGCCAGCAGCCCTCACCCGGGACAGGGCTATTCACCCCTCCACTTT
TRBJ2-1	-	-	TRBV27	CASSLYAGNDEQFF	TGTGCCAGCAGTTTGTATGCAGGGAACGATGAGCAGTTCTTC
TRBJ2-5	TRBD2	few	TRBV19	CASRGGRETQYF	TGTGCCAGTAGGGGAGGGCGAGAGACCCAGTACTTC
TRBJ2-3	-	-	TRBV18	CASSPLRIDTQYF	TGTGCCAGCTCACCTCTTAGAATAGATACGCAGTATTTT
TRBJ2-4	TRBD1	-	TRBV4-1	CASSQKGALEKNIQYF	TGCGCCAGCAGCCAGAAGGGGGCCTTGGAAAAAAACATTCAGTACTTC
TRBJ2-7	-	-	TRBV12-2	CASRSRPGTSGGANFYEQYF	TGTGCAAGTCGCTCACGTCCCGGGACTAGCGGGGGGGCTAATTTCTACGAGCAGTACTTC
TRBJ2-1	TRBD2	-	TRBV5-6	CASSLSGLGLAKLVQFF	TGTGCCAGCAGCTTGAGTGGTTTGGGACTAGCTAAATTGGTGCAGTTCTTC
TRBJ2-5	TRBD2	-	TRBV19	CASSIRTSLQETQYF	TGTGCCAGTAGTATTCGGACTAGTTTACAAGAGACCCAGTACTTC
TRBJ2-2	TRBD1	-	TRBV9	CASSVEGQGALGELFF	TGTGCCAGCAGCGTAGAGGGACAGGGGGCGCTGGGGGAGCTGTTTTTT
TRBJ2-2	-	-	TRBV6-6	CAGAPNTGELFF	TGTGCCGGAGCCCCGAACACCGGGGAGCTGTTTTTT
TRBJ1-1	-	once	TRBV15	CATKRWNTEAFF	TGTGCCACCAAGAGGTGGAACACTGAAGCTTTCTTT
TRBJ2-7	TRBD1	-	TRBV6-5	CASTRDRSYEQYF	TGTGCCAGCACTCGGGACAGGAGCTACGAGCAGTACTTC
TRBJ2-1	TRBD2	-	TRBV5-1	CASSSLTSGGAYEQFF	TGCGCCAGCAGCTCCTTAACTAGCGGGGGGGCCTATGAGCAGTTCTTC
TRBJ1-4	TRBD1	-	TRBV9	CASSVGLTGGYEKLFF	TGTGCCAGCAGCGTAGGTCTGACAGGGGGTTATGAAAAACTGTTTTTT
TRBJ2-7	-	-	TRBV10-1	CASSESIGAIDEQYF	TGCGCCAGCAGTGAGTCGATTGGGGCAATCGACGAGCAGTACTTC
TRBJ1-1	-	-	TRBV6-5	CASSYSPGGISPEAFF	TGTGCCAGCAGTTACTCGCCGGGGGGGATCAGCCCTGAAGCTTTCTTT
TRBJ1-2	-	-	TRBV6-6	CASSYDSYGGYTF	TGTGCCAGCAGTTACGACAGCTACGGTGGCTACACCTTC
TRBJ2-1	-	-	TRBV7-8	CASSLGYAGANYNEQFF	TGTGCCAGCAGCTTAGGCTATGCGGGGGCAAACTACAATGAGCAGTTCTTC
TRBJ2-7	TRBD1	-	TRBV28	CASSPLDWDRVHEQYF	TGTGCCAGCAGTCCCCTCGATTGGGACAGGGTCCACGAGCAGTACTTC
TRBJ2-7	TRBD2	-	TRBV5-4	CASSTSSGGALTYEQYF	TGTGCCAGCAGCACGTCTAGCGGGGGGGCCCTTACCTACGAGCAGTACTTC